What follows is one T cell receptor beta chain and its context. The antigen this receptor binds is unknown. Relative to the germline gene, one junction end is altered; a read error may explain this. This entry belongs to a study of cytomegalovirus exposure and HLA in healthy donors (dated by TCRdb to 2016 to 2017). The study in broad terms: According to an earlier analysis of a few hundred of the donors, some 180 million T cells yielded 117 million unique TCR beta sequences and approximately 280 Gb of sequence data. An early release that covered approximately 600 HLA-typed donors contained about 300 gigabases of sequencing data and tens of millions of unique TCR sequences. Of the roughly 410 genotyped donors, approximately 80% were placed in the genetic ancestry cluster associated with self-reported Caucasian donors. The study aimed to test whether cataloging public T cell receptors could reveal signatures of past pathogen exposure. Using immunosequencing, the study profiled T cell repertoires from fewer than 700 subjects and related those repertoires to cytomegalovirus serostatus. In addition to the first cohort of approximately 670 subjects, a separate validation cohort of around 110 different subjects was used. To predict cytomegalovirus infection status, the study brought together high-throughput TCR immunosequencing, statistical association of individual TCRs with disease status, and machine learning. To study patterns of TCR occurrence, a later analysis re-analyzed previously published TCR beta repertoires from around 660 donors and added high-resolution HLA genotyping. In the later analysis, no new phenotypic data were used to find candidate immune exposures; instead, reliance was placed on TCR beta sequences and their occurrence across donors. In an earlier analysis of roughly 580 of the donors, high-throughput TCR beta sequencing was used to judge whether each TCR beta V gene segment behaved as functional or pseudogenic. Donor age, sex, ethnicity and CMV serostatus were collected together with the repertoire data. In a later genetic analysis, genome-wide SNP genotypes for about 55% of the 666 donors were used, and that subset was treated as a discovery cohort. All discovery cohort repertoires had been generated on a single sequencing platform. Both class I and class II loci were covered by HLA typing, at four-digit resolution. The number of donors typed differed by locus, with 629-630 for A, B, C, DRB1 and DQB1, roughly 520 for DQA1, 600 to 610 for DPA1, and around 460 for DPB1. Because of strong linkage in the cohort, roughly 5 DR-DQ haplotypes were treated as single units for association and clustering. Among 398 genotyped donors of the cohort, an average of approximately 240,000 unique TCR beta nucleotide sequences were sequenced per donor, 15% to 20% of them non-productive. The study at large found these results: Linkage disequilibrium might explain the correlated functional status among segregating V segments, but an unknown experimental factor could not be excluded. In this cohort, only TCR beta chains were sequenced, and detectable features were limited by the absence of alpha or paired-chain data. A group of highly shared sequence variants was considered likely to be a technical artifact of the sequencing pipeline. Presence/absence analyses assumed roughly uniform sequencing depth across donors, an assumption that may not hold. Cytomegalovirus status was reported to be diagnosed by the classifier with high specificity and sensitivity in both the original and validation cohorts. Several of the top co-occurrence clusters appeared to be linked to parvovirus B19, influenza, CMV and Epstein-Barr virus, according to a later analysis. In a later analysis, the rate of TCR association differed among HLA loci, with DRB1 alleles having the most associated TCRs and HLA-C alleles having the fewest. HLA typing was unavailable for some donors at each locus, so association tests used only the typed subset. A later genetic analysis associated a missense DCLRE1C variant with V-gene and J-gene trimming of TCR beta chains, and an independent cohort replicated the association. The authors suggested that the approach could potentially be generalized to other disease states and immunological phenotypes. According to a later analysis, most CMV-associated TCR beta chains appeared to be HLA-restricted, and the HLA associations seemed to be driven largely by CMV exposure. A later analysis found that HLA-associated TCR beta chains were more clonally expanded and had lower generation probabilities than equally common non-associated chains. While some public TCRs were present in many individuals, most TCR sequences turned up only very rarely across donors. CMV serostatus was the only immune exposure information available for the cohort. According to a later genetic analysis, donors in an Asian-associated ancestry cluster had fewer N-insertions in productive TCRs than the approximately 670-donor mean. At a false discovery rate of 0.05, a later analysis linked around 15,000 TCR beta sequences to specific HLA alleles. A further reported finding was that TCR beta sequences accurately predicted the HLA-A and HLA-B alleles for most subjects in the first cohort. In vitro tests confirmed that a few of the cytomegalovirus-associated TCR beta chains recognize cytomegalovirus antigens. Broadly in line with IMGT annotations, most TCR beta V segments showed up in productive rearrangements about 90% or about 30% of the time in an earlier analysis of around 550 of the donors. Because the 87-base-pair reads could not distinguish some IMGT-functional V segments, including TRBV6-2 and TRBV6-3, those segments were excluded. Because counts were too low, about 18 rarely observed V segments, including chromosome 9 orphons, were left out of the earlier analysis of roughly 600 of the donors. When HLA alleles, especially DR and DQ, strongly co-occurred, TCR associations were difficult to assign to individual alleles. The study listed 150 to 200 TCR beta chains as associated with cytomegalovirus.

The CDR3 starts with the cysteine, ends with the phenylalanine, and has 16 residues. Only the CDR3 region is kept as DNA, spanning 48 bases read in frame from base 1. Taken from the germline V gene, the CDR1 and CDR2 loops are SGHRS and YFSETQ. The method behind the library was the immunoSEQ multiplex PCR assay. The multiplex PCR relied on a mix of 60 forward primers for TCR Vbeta segments and 13 reverse primers for TCR Jbeta segments. A multiplex PCR assay on genomic DNA amplified the CDR3 region of rearranged TCR beta genes. On the Illumina HiSeq System, the amplified TCR beta libraries were sequenced as 87-base-pair reads. Per the authors' processing: In a later analysis, some 80 million unique TCR beta chains were counted across the roughly 610 repertoires, and about 9.9 million of these chains were shared by at least two donors. To remove PCR and sequencing errors, raw reads were error-corrected and collapsed into unique sequences using a nearest-neighbor algorithm that merged closely related sequences. To assign V, D and J gene segments, CDR3 sequences were aligned to IMGT reference sequences. For a sequence to be retained, a match of at least six nucleotides was required to both a V gene segment and a J gene segment. Rearrangements were called productive when the CDR3 lacked stop codons and stayed in frame with V and J; all others were non-productive. Following IMGT convention, CDR3 was defined as the stretch from the second conserved V-encoded cysteine to the conserved J-encoded phenylalanine. Sequences without an unambiguous match to a single V gene segment were excluded from the earlier analysis of about 600 of the donors. In an earlier analysis of 587 of the donors, V segments were called functional above 56.7% productive rearrangements and were called segregating when the between-donor standard deviation exceeded 5%. A statistical classification framework was built to diagnose cytomegalovirus status from the catalog of TCR beta chain sequences. In a later analysis, TCR nucleotide sequences were compared against IMGT/GENE-DB human TR gene sequences so that V and J genes could be assigned. A later analysis assigned CDR3 sequences and most-parsimonious VDJ recombination scenarios with the TCRdist pipeline. In a later analysis, every TCR beta chain was defined by the combination of its CDR3 amino acid sequence and its V-gene family, and reads without a unique V-gene family were dropped. A later analysis removed nearly 600 highly shared, low-generation-probability nucleotide sequences to deal with suspected cross-contamination and a sequencing artifact. A later analysis calculated a clonal expansion index for each public chain from normalized within-repertoire ranks of inferred template counts. A later analysis computed generation probabilities with a VDJ recombination model fitted to out-of-frame rearrangements, and checked the results against IGoR. In a later analysis, hypergeometric tests were used to score TCR-TCR, TCR-HLA and TCR-CMV co-occurrence, with a repertoire-size bias correction applied to TCR pairs. A later analysis estimated false discovery rates by permuting HLA or CMV assignments 20 times. In a later analysis, co-occurring TCRs were grouped using DBSCAN, with TCRdist sequence similarity added in when clustering inside HLA-allele-positive subsets. Repertoires with fewer than 30,000 or more than 120,000 public chains were left out of co-occurrence clustering, as were about 5 repertoires with anomalous nucleotide sharing. This immuneACCESS table, as held by TCRdb, lists in-frame sequences with V and J called but not all clones. Of the missing ones, under half trace to an unresolved V gene in checked studies; the others have no known cause. V and J calls plus clone size are reproduced from that table; the DNA served to infer D and trimming. The sample table lists roughly 250,000 clones, roughly two thirds of them with a count of one. About 2.1% of the sample rests with the top ten.

The cohort was made up of 500 to 850 healthy bone marrow donors. At the time of sampling, all cohort members were nominally healthy, though unrecorded immune exposures were likely present. The donor tested CMV seronegative and was one of the 352 seronegative cohort members. A peripheral blood sample was provided by each donor, and peripheral blood mononuclear cells were used for TCR beta sequencing. Genomic DNA was extracted from the blood cell samples with the Qiagen DNeasy Blood Extraction Kit. The source is a female donor in good health and CMV-seronegative. The sequenced sample consisted of PBMCs. The sequence links TRBV5-1 to TRBJ2-3; the central 10 bases match TRBD2. The CDR3 sequence is CASRLAPSGSPDTQYF. The bases read TGCGCCAGCAGATTGGCCCCTAGCGGGAGTCCAGATACGCAGTATTTT. The CDR3, completed at both ends by the reference TRBV5-1 and TRBJ2-3 genes, gives the full variable domain KAGVTQTPRYLIKTRGQQVTLSCSPISGHRSVSWYQQTPGQGLQFLFEYFSETQRNKGNFPGRFSGRQFSNSRSEMNVSTLELGDSALYLCASRLAPSGSPDTQYFGPGTRLTVL.